This T cell receptor (beta chain) was identified during a study of OX40 agonist ivuxolimab in advanced cancers. The CDR3 covers 13 residues. Germline V gene sequence: CDR1 MGHDK, CDR2 SYGVNS. The V and J ends lost 8 bases and 7 bases, in that order; junction bases with no gene match: 7. This clone was observed a handful of times. Repertoires were generated with immunoSEQ multiplex PCR, while TCRdb's copy carries only in-frame clones and drops some. The repertoire holds 60,000 to 75,000 clones, roughly 80% seen once, with roughly 1.2% in the top ten. This receptor was obtained from an adult with an advanced solid tumor such as melanoma, head and neck, liver or kidney cancer. The input for sequencing was CD4+ or CD8+ T cells sorted from blood, taken in a trial of the OX40 agonist ivuxolimab. This chain links TRBV25-1 with TRBJ1-2; 10 bases match TRBD1. This chain's CDR3 is CASSSTGGFGYTF. CDR3 sequence (DNA): TGTGCCAGCTCTTCGACAGGGGGCTTTGGCTACACCTTC.